Following are 7 T cell receptor beta chains from one sample sequenced in a study of blood T cell repertoires in COVID-19. The protocol was immunoSEQ multiplex PCR, while the TCRdb copy is restricted to in-frame clones and leaves out a portion. This table holds a few hundred thousand clones, approximately 85% found once. The sample comprised peripheral blood. The receptors were gathered from a human donor in a cohort sampled during active COVID-19.

The V call is TRBV3-1 (or the pseudogene TRBV3-2), the J call TRBJ1-1, with 7 bases lining up with TRBD1. CDR1 and CDR2 (germline): LGHDT, YNNKEL (reference sequence). With 6 bases clipped from V and 6 bases from J, the junction kept 4 bases outside the gene matches. The CDR3 spans 12 residues. The CDR3 DNA reads as TGTGCCAGCAGACACAGGGGTGCTGAAGCTTTCTTT. It is translated as CASRHRGAEAFF.

Only one count was recorded for this clone. The V gene is TRBV7-8, the J gene TRBJ1-1; D is unresolved. The CDR3 length is 17 residues. V lost 0 bases and J lost 1, with 15 bases in between. Per germline, CDR1 SGHVS and CDR2 FQNEAQ. CDR3 DNA: TGTGCCAGCAGCTTAGCGCAACTCCTAGCCGGGAACACTGAAGCTTTCTTT. Translating it yields CASSLAQLLAGNTEAFF.

The gene calls are TRBV5-1 and TRBJ1-1, with TRBD1 as a possible D gene (5 bases). CDR1 and CDR2 from the germline V gene are SGHRS and YFSETQ. The CDR3 sequence is 11 residues long. V shed 10 bases and J shed 5 bases, with 12 bases lying between them. CDR3 DNA sequence: TGCGCCGTTTGGGAGGGGACTGAAGCTTTCTTT. Its translation is CAVWEGTEAFF.

This CDR3 is CAISESGGQDPGGYTF. CDR3 nucleotides: TGTGCCATCAGTGAGTCGGGCGGACAGGACCCTGGGGGCTACACCTTC. This chain connects TRBV10-3 to TRBJ1-2, with 7 bases that match TRBD1. Trimming at V came to 0 bases and at J to 8 bases, leaving 12 bases not matched to a gene. The CDR3 contains 16 residues. Germline CDR1 and CDR2: ENHRY and SYGVKD.

This clone was recorded many times. The rearrangement joins TRBV5-8 to TRBJ1-5; TRBD1 might be the D (6 bases). Trimming took 3 bases from V and 0 from J, leaving 10 bases between them. The CDR3 is made up of 15 amino acids. Germline CDR1 and CDR2: SGHTS and YDEGEE. The CDR3 DNA reads as TGTGCCAGCAGCTACCAGGGGTTTAGCAATCAGCCCCAGCATTTT. Its protein is CASSYQGFSNQPQHF.

The chain joins TRBV9 to TRBJ1-2; a weak D match, TRBD1 (5 bases). The V end was cut by 4 bases, the J end by 5 bases, with 15 bases between. The CDR3 consists of 14 residues. The germline gives CDR1 SGDLS, CDR2 YYNGEE. The CDR3 loop is CASSTTGTAYGYTF. The CDR3 nucleotides read TGTGCCAGCAGCACTACCGGGACTGCATATGGCTACACCTTC.

The CDR3 region is CASSPGLGGRNRGEQYF. The CDR3 bases are TGTGCCAGCAGCCCAGGGTTGGGGGGACGGAACCGTGGGGAGCAGTACTTC. J is TRBJ2-7 and V is TRBV3-1 (or the pseudogene TRBV3-2); perhaps TRBD2 as D (6 bases). In germline, CDR1 is LGHDT, CDR2 YNNKEL (reference sequence). The CDR3 runs 17 residues. V gave up 4 bases and J gave up 7 bases, with 26 bases separating them.